Listed below are T cell receptor beta chains from one sample, sequenced in a study of sequential checkpoint blockade in melanoma. Profiled with immunoSEQ multiplex PCR; TCRdb holds only in-frame clones, not every one. The sample lists 10,000 to 15,000 clones, 75% to 80% occurring once. Source: CD8+ T cells sorted from blood (inferred from file names), taken from a patient given nivolumab and ipilimumab in sequence. Receptors were obtained from a human donor with melanoma. CDR3s include the opening cysteine and the closing phenylalanine or tryptophan. The D gene is left open where the match is weak. The size field is filled for only some rows; it gives once, few, many or a size class.

j_gene: TRBJ2-7; abundance: NA; v_gene: TRBV2; d_gene: NA; CDR3nt: TGTGCCAGCAAGGAGGGAATGAGGGAGCAGTACTTC; CDR3aa: CASKEGMREQYF
j_gene: TRBJ1-4; abundance: NA; v_gene: TRBV5-5; d_gene: NA; CDR3nt: TGTGCCAGCAGCCTTGACCAAGCTAGGAATGAAAAACTGTTTTTT; CDR3aa: CASSLDQARNEKLFF
j_gene: TRBJ2-1; abundance: NA; v_gene: TRBV28; d_gene: TRBD2; CDR3nt: TGTGCCAGCAGTTTAGGGACTAGCGGGAACGTGGACAATGAGCAGTTCTTC; CDR3aa: CASSLGTSGNVDNEQFF
j_gene: TRBJ2-7; abundance: NA; v_gene: TRBV19; d_gene: TRBD2; CDR3nt: TGTGCCAGTAGCCCCAGGGCTAGCGGATCCTACGAGCAGTACTTC; CDR3aa: CASSPRASGSYEQYF
j_gene: TRBJ2-7; abundance: NA; v_gene: TRBV7-9; d_gene: TRBD2; CDR3nt: TGTGCCAGCAGCCCCGGGACTAGCGGTTCCTACGAGCAGTACTTC; CDR3aa: CASSPGTSGSYEQYF
j_gene: TRBJ2-1; abundance: NA; v_gene: TRBV7-9; d_gene: TRBD2; CDR3nt: TGTGCCAGCAGCCCCGGACTAGCGGGAGGGCACACAAATGAGCAGTTCTTC; CDR3aa: CASSPGLAGGHTNEQFF
j_gene: TRBJ2-7; abundance: NA; v_gene: TRBV5-1; d_gene: TRBD2; CDR3nt: TGCGCCAGCAGCTTTAGGACTAGCGGGAGCTACGAGCAGTACTTC; CDR3aa: CASSFRTSGSYEQYF
j_gene: TRBJ2-5; abundance: NA; v_gene: TRBV6-1; d_gene: TRBD2; CDR3nt: TGTGCCAGCAGTGCCACCTTTGCGGGAGGAGGTGGACAAGAGACCCAGTACTTC; CDR3aa: CASSATFAGGGGQETQYF
j_gene: TRBJ1-5; abundance: NA; v_gene: TRBV5-6; d_gene: TRBD1; CDR3nt: TGTGCCAGCAGCCAACAGGGGTCTGGGCTCCAGCATTTT; CDR3aa: CASSQQGSGLQHF
j_gene: TRBJ1-1; abundance: few; v_gene: TRBV19; d_gene: NA; CDR3nt: TGTGCCAGTAGTATAGGGCTTACTGAAGCTTTCTTT; CDR3aa: CASSIGLTEAFF
j_gene: TRBJ2-6; abundance: once; v_gene: TRBV4-3; d_gene: NA; CDR3nt: TGCGCCAGCAGCCAAGATGTCGGGGACTCTGGGGCCAACGTCCTGACTTTC; CDR3aa: CASSQDVGDSGANVLTF
j_gene: TRBJ2-2; abundance: NA; v_gene: TRBV2; d_gene: TRBD2; CDR3nt: TGTGCCAGCAGTGAAAGCCTAGCGGGAGTTCATTCCGGGGAGCTGTTTTTT; CDR3aa: CASSESLAGVHSGELFF
j_gene: TRBJ2-1; abundance: few; v_gene: TRBV5-4; d_gene: TRBD2; CDR3nt: TGTGCCAGCAGCTCCGGACTAGCGGATAAGTTCTTC; CDR3aa: CASSSGLADKFF
j_gene: TRBJ2-7; abundance: few; v_gene: TRBV7-9; d_gene: TRBD2; CDR3nt: TGTGCCAGCAGCTTTACTAGCGGCCTTCCCTACGAGCAGTACTTC; CDR3aa: CASSFTSGLPYEQYF
j_gene: TRBJ1-2; abundance: NA; v_gene: TRBV15; d_gene: NA; CDR3nt: TGTGCCACCAGCAGAGGGAGGGCCCCTGGCTACACCTTC; CDR3aa: CATSRGRAPGYTF
j_gene: TRBJ1-2; abundance: few; v_gene: TRBV6-1; d_gene: NA; CDR3nt: TGTGCCAGCAGTGAAACCCAGGGGAACTATGGCTACACCTTC; CDR3aa: CASSETQGNYGYTF
j_gene: TRBJ2-3; abundance: NA; v_gene: TRBV2; d_gene: NA; CDR3nt: TGTGCCAGCACATCCTACCCTACAGATACGCAGTATTTT; CDR3aa: CASTSYPTDTQYF
j_gene: TRBJ1-4; abundance: few; v_gene: TRBV7-9; d_gene: NA; CDR3nt: TGTGCCAGCAGCTTAGTTGCGGCTAATGAAAAACTGTTTTTT; CDR3aa: CASSLVAANEKLFF
j_gene: TRBJ1-6; abundance: NA; v_gene: TRBV27; d_gene: NA; CDR3nt: TGTGCCAGCAGTTTATCCTCGGAGTCCACCCTCCACTTT; CDR3aa: CASSLSSESTLHF
j_gene: TRBJ2-7; abundance: few; v_gene: TRBV7-2; d_gene: NA; CDR3nt: TGTGCCACTCGCCGGGGAGCGGAGCAGTACTTC; CDR3aa: CATRRGAEQYF
j_gene: TRBJ1-5; abundance: NA; v_gene: TRBV27; d_gene: NA; CDR3nt: TGTGCCAGCAGCTTACTTAATCAGCCCCAGCATTTT; CDR3aa: CASSLLNQPQHF
j_gene: TRBJ2-7; abundance: NA; v_gene: TRBV28; d_gene: NA; CDR3nt: TGTGCCAGCAGTTTTATATTGCGGGGCCTCCCCTACGAGCAGTACTTC; CDR3aa: CASSFILRGLPYEQYF
j_gene: TRBJ2-2; abundance: NA; v_gene: TRBV19; d_gene: TRBD2; CDR3nt: TGTGCCAGTATTCTGAGCGGGAGAAGTAGCGGGGAGCTGTTTTTT; CDR3aa: CASILSGRSSGELFF
j_gene: TRBJ2-1; abundance: NA; v_gene: TRBV7-8; d_gene: NA; CDR3nt: TGTGCCAGCAGCTGGAGTGTGGGCTACAATGAGCAGTTCTTC; CDR3aa: CASSWSVGYNEQFF
j_gene: TRBJ2-3; abundance: NA; v_gene: TRBV15; d_gene: TRBD1; CDR3nt: TGTGCCACCAGCAGAGAAGTGGACAGGGGAACAGATACGCAGTATTTT; CDR3aa: CATSREVDRGTDTQYF
j_gene: TRBJ2-2; abundance: NA; v_gene: TRBV4-2; d_gene: NA; CDR3nt: TGTGCCAGCAGCCAAGCGACAGGCGGGGAGCTGTTTTTT; CDR3aa: CASSQATGGELFF
j_gene: TRBJ1-1; abundance: NA; v_gene: TRBV27; d_gene: NA; CDR3nt: TGTGCCAGCAGGTATAGGACAGAAGCTTTCTTT; CDR3aa: CASRYRTEAFF
j_gene: TRBJ1-2; abundance: NA; v_gene: TRBV28; d_gene: NA; CDR3nt: TGTGCCAGCAGTTTCCCCGGGACACGGGGTAACTATGGCTACACCTTC; CDR3aa: CASSFPGTRGNYGYTF
j_gene: TRBJ2-2; abundance: NA; v_gene: TRBV9; d_gene: NA; CDR3nt: TGTGCCAGCAGCGTATTTCAAGCGGACGGGGAGCTGTTTTTT; CDR3aa: CASSVFQADGELFF
j_gene: TRBJ2-7; abundance: few; v_gene: TRBV19; d_gene: NA; CDR3nt: TGTGCCAGTAGTATTAGCAGTGTCTACGAGCAGTACTTC; CDR3aa: CASSISSVYEQYF
j_gene: TRBJ2-1; abundance: once; v_gene: TRBV19; d_gene: NA; CDR3nt: TGTGCCAGTAGTATAGGGGACATCTACAATGAGCAGTTCTTC; CDR3aa: CASSIGDIYNEQFF
j_gene: TRBJ2-7; abundance: NA; v_gene: TRBV27; d_gene: TRBD1; CDR3nt: TGTGCCAGCAGCCGACGGGACAGGGTCTACGAGCAGTACTTC; CDR3aa: CASSRRDRVYEQYF
j_gene: TRBJ1-2; abundance: NA; v_gene: TRBV4-1; d_gene: NA; CDR3nt: TGCGCCAGCAGCCAAGAATCGTGGCAGACAACGGAAGGCTACACCTTC; CDR3aa: CASSQESWQTTEGYTF
j_gene: TRBJ2-2; abundance: NA; v_gene: TRBV11-3; d_gene: TRBD2; CDR3nt: TGTGCCAGCAGCTTCCGGGAGGAAGGGATCGGCGGGGAGCTGTTTTTT; CDR3aa: CASSFREEGIGGELFF
j_gene: TRBJ2-7; abundance: once; v_gene: TRBV7-8; d_gene: NA; CDR3nt: TGTGCCAGCAGCTTAGGCAGGGCCAATACCTACGAGCAGTACTTC; CDR3aa: CASSLGRANTYEQYF
j_gene: TRBJ2-3; abundance: large; v_gene: TRBV28; d_gene: TRBD2; CDR3nt: TGTGCCAGCAGTTCATTTTCCGGGGGACTAGACGTCGGTATACTCACAGATACGCAGTATTTT; CDR3aa: CASSSFSGGLDVGILTDTQYF
j_gene: TRBJ2-7; abundance: NA; v_gene: TRBV6-1; d_gene: TRBD1; CDR3nt: TGTGCCAGCAGCACGGACAGGGCCTACGAGCAGTACTTC; CDR3aa: CASSTDRAYEQYF
j_gene: TRBJ2-1; abundance: NA; v_gene: TRBV7-9; d_gene: NA; CDR3nt: TGTGCCAGCAGGGGCATCAGGCTGCGCAATGAGCAGTTCTTC; CDR3aa: CASRGIRLRNEQFF
j_gene: TRBJ2-1; abundance: medium-sized; v_gene: TRBV7-9; d_gene: NA; CDR3nt: TGTGCCAGCAGCCCTCTAGGCAATGAGCAGTTCTTC; CDR3aa: CASSPLGNEQFF
j_gene: TRBJ2-7; abundance: NA; v_gene: TRBV15; d_gene: NA; CDR3nt: TGTGCCACCAGCAGAGAACAGGGCGACGAGCAGTACTTC; CDR3aa: CATSREQGDEQYF
j_gene: TRBJ2-6; abundance: NA; v_gene: TRBV10-3; d_gene: TRBD1; CDR3nt: TGTGCCATCAGTGAAGGGTTTGGGACAGGAGACTCTGGGGCCAACGTCCTGACTTTC; CDR3aa: CAISEGFGTGDSGANVLTF
j_gene: TRBJ1-4; abundance: few; v_gene: TRBV28; d_gene: NA; CDR3nt: TGTGCCAGCAGTTTGCCCCTAGGACAGCTTAATGAAAAACTGTTTTTT; CDR3aa: CASSLPLGQLNEKLFF
j_gene: TRBJ2-1; abundance: NA; v_gene: TRBV27; d_gene: TRBD2; CDR3nt: TGTGCCAGCAGCTCTGGGACTAACTATCACAATGAGCAGTTCTTC; CDR3aa: CASSSGTNYHNEQFF
j_gene: TRBJ2-7; abundance: once; v_gene: TRBV11-2; d_gene: NA; CDR3nt: TGTGCCAGCACCTTTTTCTTTGGTAGAGCCTCGGGGGAGCAGTACTTC; CDR3aa: CASTFFFGRASGEQYF
j_gene: TRBJ1-2; abundance: few; v_gene: TRBV4-3; d_gene: NA; CDR3nt: TGCGCCAGCAGCCAAACCATCGGGGGGCGGAACTATGGCTACACCTTC; CDR3aa: CASSQTIGGRNYGYTF
j_gene: TRBJ1-1; abundance: NA; v_gene: TRBV4-1; d_gene: NA; CDR3nt: TGCGCCAGCAGCCAAGATGGGGGCCCCAGGGAAGCTTTCTTT; CDR3aa: CASSQDGGPREAFF
j_gene: TRBJ2-7; abundance: large; v_gene: TRBV7-2; d_gene: TRBD2; CDR3nt: TGTGCCAGCAGCACGGGGGGGAGCTCCTACGAGCAGTACTTC; CDR3aa: CASSTGGSSYEQYF
j_gene: TRBJ2-1; abundance: NA; v_gene: TRBV5-4; d_gene: TRBD1; CDR3nt: TGTGCCAGCAGCTGGGGACAGGGAAATGAGCAGTTCTTC; CDR3aa: CASSWGQGNEQFF
j_gene: TRBJ1-2; abundance: NA; v_gene: TRBV27; d_gene: NA; CDR3nt: TGTGCCAGCAGTCCACCGGGACTGAGACTCTACACCTTC; CDR3aa: CASSPPGLRLYTF
j_gene: TRBJ2-7; abundance: once; v_gene: TRBV28; d_gene: TRBD1; CDR3nt: TGTGCCAGCAGTTCATCGGGACAGGGGGCGGGTCTTAGTGAGTACTTC; CDR3aa: CASSSSGQGAGLSEYF
j_gene: TRBJ2-4; abundance: once; v_gene: TRBV7-9; d_gene: TRBD1; CDR3nt: TGTGCCAGCAGCTCCCGAGGGGGCAACATTCAGTACTTC; CDR3aa: CASSSRGGNIQYF
j_gene: TRBJ1-2; abundance: NA; v_gene: TRBV29-1; d_gene: TRBD1; CDR3nt: TGCAGCGTGCTAACCGGGACAGGGGACACCTTC; CDR3aa: CSVLTGTGDTF
j_gene: TRBJ2-3; abundance: NA; v_gene: TRBV27; d_gene: NA; CDR3nt: TGTGCCAGCAGTTTAGCGGTTAGCACAGATACGCAGTATTTT; CDR3aa: CASSLAVSTDTQYF
j_gene: TRBJ2-3; abundance: NA; v_gene: TRBV28; d_gene: NA; CDR3nt: TGTGCCAGCAGTCCTGGGGCGGGGCGCACAGATACGCAGTATTTT; CDR3aa: CASSPGAGRTDTQYF
j_gene: TRBJ1-2; abundance: NA; v_gene: TRBV4-3; d_gene: NA; CDR3nt: TGCGCCAGCAGCCAAGATCGGGCGGGCTATGGCTACACCTTC; CDR3aa: CASSQDRAGYGYTF
j_gene: TRBJ1-5; abundance: few; v_gene: TRBV15; d_gene: NA; CDR3nt: TGTGCCACCAGCAGGACCAGGTATCAGCCCCAGCATTTT; CDR3aa: CATSRTRYQPQHF
j_gene: TRBJ1-3; abundance: NA; v_gene: TRBV9; d_gene: NA; CDR3nt: TGTGCCAGCAGCGGGACAGCTTCTGGAAACACCATATATTTT; CDR3aa: CASSGTASGNTIYF
j_gene: TRBJ1-5; abundance: NA; v_gene: TRBV4-1; d_gene: NA; CDR3nt: TGCGCCAGCAGCAGTGAATCCACTTATAGCAATCAGCCCCAGCATTTT; CDR3aa: CASSSESTYSNQPQHF